One sample yielded the 23 T cell receptor beta chains listed below, sequenced in a study of CD8+ T cells in alopecia areata (dated by TCRdb to between 2018 and 2020). The intended sense of this specimen's time point label: 4 weeks on oral tofacitinib. The sample's treatment or condition label, decoded: oral pan-JAK inhibitor, 5-10 mg twice daily. Preparation of the library involved the immunoSEQ multiplex PCR assay. To provide template for TCR sequencing, every sample had RNA extracted and reverse transcribed into cDNA. Not all clones reach the TCRdb copy of this immuneACCESS table, which keeps in-frame sequences only. Checked studies attribute under half of the gap to unresolved V genes and leave the rest unexplained. The sample records about 210,000 clones, 64% of which are singletons. Clones ranked in the top ten supply 4% to 4.5% of the sample. The specimen was CD4+ T cells sorted from blood, collected at week 4, from a patient treated with tofacitinib. These receptors all stem from a human donor with alopecia areata.

This clone was seen only once. The chain combines TRBV7-2 with TRBJ1-2, with a tentative D call TRBD1 (5 bases). There are 13 residues in the CDR3. V shed 3 bases and J shed 7 bases, with 12 bases lying between them. From germline, CDR1 is SGHTA and CDR2 FQGNSA. DNA for the CDR3: TGTGCCAGCAGCTTCGGCAGGGAAAGTGGCTACACCTTC. Protein: CASSFGRESGYTF.

Note on this clone: The sample has other DNA sequences that encode this CDR3 too. The chain couples TRBV7-9 to TRBJ2-7; D is ambiguous. Trimming left V 8 bases short and J 0 bases short, with 5 bases between. Germline CDR1 reads SEHNR; CDR2 reads FQNEAQ (reference sequence). The length of the CDR3 is 11 residues. CDR3 sequence: CASSPSYEQYF. For the CDR3, the DNA is TGTGCCAGCTCCCCCTCCTACGAGCAGTACTTC.

The rearrangement links TRBV6-1 to TRBJ1-2, with a possible D match to TRBD1 (6 bases). CDR3 length: 13 residues. Trimming cost V 4 bases and J 6 bases, with 12 bases left between them. Germline CDR1 is MNHNS and CDR2 is SASEGT. Here the CDR3 reads CASSGSGGDGYTF. CDR3 sequence (DNA): TGTGCCAGCAGTGGCAGCGGGGGCGATGGCTACACCTTC.

The chain has TRBV2 and TRBJ1-5; tentatively, D is TRBD1 (5 bases). CDR3 length equals 13 residues. Trimming took 4 bases from V and 5 from J, leaving 9 bases between them. CDR1 SNHLY and CDR2 FYNNEI come from the germline V gene. The CDR3 coding sequence is TGTGCCAGCAGTGGGGGCCAGGATCAGCCCCAGCATTTT. Protein product: CASSGGQDQPQHF.

The chain recombines TRBV11-2 with TRBJ1-4, with a weak D call TRBD1 (5 bases). Germline CDR1 reads SGHAT; CDR2 reads FQNNGV. The V and J ends lost 4 bases and 5 bases respectively, with 14 bases between them. The CDR3 spans 15 residues. This CDR3 is CASSSPGTLNEKLFF. Here the CDR3 DNA reads TGTGCCAGCAGCTCCCCCGGGACTTTGAATGAAAAACTGTTTTTT.

The V and J genes are TRBV7-9 and TRBJ2-3, with no clear D. V lost 5 bases and J lost 0, with 15 bases in between. Germline V gives CDR1 SEHNR, CDR2 FQNEAQ (reference sequence). The CDR3 loop spans 16 amino acids. Written as DNA, the CDR3 is TGTGCCAGCAGCCCACCCCTAGTGCTAAGCACAGATACGCAGTATTTT. Its protein is CASSPPLVLSTDTQYF.

This clone appeared a few times. The CDR3 sequence is CASSLITSGSSYEQYF. The CDR3 region has the DNA TGTGCCAGCAGCTTAATTACTAGCGGGAGCTCCTACGAGCAGTACTTC. This chain links TRBV11-2 with TRBJ2-7; 11 bases are a match to TRBD2. The germline CDR1 and CDR2 sequences are SGHAT and FQNNGV. The CDR3 is 16 amino acids. Trimming cost V 2 bases and J 0 bases; bases outside gene matches: 3. Full variable domain (remainder filled in from reference TRBV11-2 and TRBJ2-7): EAGVAQSPRYKIIEKRQSVAFWCNPISGHATLYWYQQILGQGPKLLIQFQNNGVVDDSQLPKDRFSAERLKGVDSTLKIQPAKLEDSAVYLCASSLITSGSSYEQYFGPGTRLTVT.

This chain links TRBV7-2 with TRBJ1-2; TRBD1 is a possible D gene (6 bases). Trimming took 1 base from V and 9 from J, leaving 21 bases between them. The V gene's germline CDR1 is SGHTA and CDR2 FQGNSA. The CDR3 has 16 residues. The CDR3 reads CASSLGWLQGEESYTF. CDR3 nucleotides: TGTGCCAGCAGCTTAGGATGGCTACAGGGAGAGGAAAGCTACACCTTC.

In this sample, this clone turned up a few times. The V gene is TRBV4-3, the J gene TRBJ1-2; no reliable D call. The germline V gene encodes CDR1 LGHNA and CDR2 YSLEER. This CDR3 region has 14 residues. Trimming left V 2 bases short and J 1 base short, with 8 bases between. CDR3 in DNA: TGCGCCAGCAGCCAACTTGGTCATAACTATGGCTACACCTTC. It specifies CASSQLGHNYGYTF.

V is TRBV6-6 and J is TRBJ1-2; 11 nucleotides match TRBD1. The CDR3 spans 15 residues. CDR1 MNHNY and CDR2 SVGAGI come from the germline V gene (reference sequence). The V and J ends lost 5 bases and 8 bases, in that order; junction bases with no gene match: 10. The CDR3 nucleotides read TGTGCCAGCAGTAAACCGGGACAGGGGGTGGTAGGCTACACCTTC. Translation gives CASSKPGQGVVGYTF.

The chain recombines TRBV27 with TRBJ1-1; 9 bases line up with TRBD1. The germline V gene has CDR1 MNHEY and CDR2 SMNVEV (reference sequence). This CDR3 region has 13 residues. J was trimmed by 11 bases and V by 3 bases; bases with no gene match: 7. The chain's CDR3 is CASSFTDRGMAFF. The CDR3 region has the DNA TGTGCCAGCAGTTTCACGGACAGGGGTATGGCTTTCTTT.

The rearrangement joins TRBV30 to TRBJ1-2, with D hard to call. The ends were cut back, 0 bases at V and 8 bases at J, with 13 bases in the middle. Germline assignment: CDR1 GTSNPN and CDR2 SVGIG (reference sequence). CDR3 size: 13 residues. The CDR3: CAWSVPLTGGYTF. In DNA form, the CDR3 reads TGTGCCTGGAGTGTACCTCTGACTGGGGGCTACACCTTC.

The chain combines TRBV7-2 with TRBJ2-1, with 11 nucleotides matching TRBD2. Germline assignment: CDR1 SGHTA and CDR2 FQGNSA. This CDR3 contains 15 residues. With 1 base clipped from V and 4 bases from J, the junction kept 0 bases outside the gene matches. This chain's CDR3 is CASSLGLAGYNEQFF. CDR3 DNA: TGTGCCAGCAGCTTAGGACTAGCGGGGTACAATGAGCAGTTCTTC.

The rearrangement joins TRBV6-5 to TRBJ1-1; 8 bases are a match to TRBD1. V lost 6 bases to trimming and J lost 0 bases; unmatched junction nucleotides: 3. Germline lookup yields CDR1 MNHEY and CDR2 SVGAGI. The CDR3 consists of 14 residues. CDR3 loop: CASSPTGVNTEAFF. Written as DNA, the CDR3 is TGTGCCAGCAGCCCGACAGGGGTGAACACTGAAGCTTTCTTT.

This clone appeared a few times. This chain links TRBV30 with TRBJ2-3; 10 nucleotides line up with TRBD1. CDR1 is GTSNPN and CDR2 is SVGIG in the germline V gene (reference sequence). The V and J ends lost 5 bases and 2 bases, in that order; junction bases with no gene match: 1. The CDR3 loop spans 13 amino acids. Here the CDR3 DNA reads TGTGCCTGGGGGACAGGGGACACAGATACGCAGTATTTT. Its translation is CAWGTGDTDTQYF.

Notes on this clone: Sequence at one end of the junction differs from germline and may be a read error. V gene TRBV15 combines with J gene TRBJ1-1, with a weak D call TRBD1 (6 bases). The germline CDR1 and CDR2 sequences are LNHNV and YYDKDF (reference sequence). CDR3 length: 12 amino acids. The CDR3 here is CATSRDITGLVF. The CDR3 DNA follows: TGTGCCACCAGCAGAGATATAACAGGGTTGGTCTTT.

The chain recombines TRBV10-3 with TRBJ2-7, with no clear D. V was cut by 10 bases and J by 3 bases, with 19 bases left in between. In germline, CDR1 is ENHRY, CDR2 SYGVKD. The CDR3 spans 14 residues. The CDR3 DNA reads as TGTGCCAGCACTTCTGATCTAACCTACTACGAGCAGTACTTC. Residues: CASTSDLTYYEQYF.

The rearrangement uses TRBV4-2 and TRBJ2-1, with 14 bases that match TRBD2. Germline V gene lookup returns CDR1 LGHNA and CDR2 YNFKEQ. The trim removed 1 base at V and 0 bases at J, leaving 8 bases unmatched. The CDR3 is 20 amino acids. The CDR3 region is CASSQGLAGGSRLSYNEQFF. As DNA, the CDR3 is TGTGCCAGCAGCCAAGGACTAGCGGGGGGGAGCAGACTCTCCTACAATGAGCAGTTCTTC.

This clone showed up just a few times. The chain combines TRBV27 with TRBJ1-1; D is possibly TRBD1 (5 bases). CDR1 and CDR2 from the germline V gene are MNHEY and SMNVEV (reference sequence). V lost 6 bases to trimming and J lost 3 bases, with 11 bases between them. CDR3 length equals 13 residues. DNA for the CDR3: TGTGCCAGCAGAGGTCAGGGTTACACTGAAGCTTTCTTT. Translation gives CASRGQGYTEAFF.

The chain links TRBV6-5 to TRBJ1-2; D might be TRBD1 (5 bases). V was trimmed by 4 bases and J by 5 bases, leaving 11 bases between them. Germline V CDR1 and CDR2: MNHEY, SVGAGI. The CDR3 consists of 13 residues. As DNA, the CDR3 is TGTGCCAGCAGTTCCGTGGGGGTTTATGGCTACACCTTC. This encodes CASSSVGVYGYTF.

The V gene is TRBV29-1, the J gene TRBJ2-1; D is possibly TRBD2 (5 bases). This CDR3 has 13 residues. Germline values: CDR1 SQVTM, CDR2 ANQGSEA. With 6 bases removed from V and 4 bases from J, the gap between germline ends came to 13 bases. In nucleotides, the CDR3 is TGCAGCGTCCAAGGCTGGGAGTACAATGAGCAGTTCTTC. Amino acids: CSVQGWEYNEQFF.

This clone appeared a few times. This rearrangement joins TRBV25-1 to TRBJ2-7, with D possibly TRBD2 on 7 matching bases. CDR1 is MGHDK, CDR2 SYGVNS, per germline. The CDR3 is 13 amino acids. Trimming shortened V by 8 bases and J by 4 bases, and 15 bases separated the two germline ends. The CDR3 is CASAGGGRYEQYF. In DNA, the CDR3 is TGTGCCAGCGCCGGCGGGGGCCGGTACGAGCAGTACTTC.

This chain joins TRBV7-8 and TRBJ1-2, with D uncertain. Germline-derived CDR1 and CDR2 are SGHVS and FQNEAQ. CDR3 length equals 14 residues. The ends were cut back, 1 base at V and 4 bases at J, with 10 bases in the middle. The CDR3: CASSLEGPVYGYTF. Here the CDR3 DNA reads TGTGCCAGCAGCTTAGAGGGCCCGGTCTATGGCTACACCTTC.